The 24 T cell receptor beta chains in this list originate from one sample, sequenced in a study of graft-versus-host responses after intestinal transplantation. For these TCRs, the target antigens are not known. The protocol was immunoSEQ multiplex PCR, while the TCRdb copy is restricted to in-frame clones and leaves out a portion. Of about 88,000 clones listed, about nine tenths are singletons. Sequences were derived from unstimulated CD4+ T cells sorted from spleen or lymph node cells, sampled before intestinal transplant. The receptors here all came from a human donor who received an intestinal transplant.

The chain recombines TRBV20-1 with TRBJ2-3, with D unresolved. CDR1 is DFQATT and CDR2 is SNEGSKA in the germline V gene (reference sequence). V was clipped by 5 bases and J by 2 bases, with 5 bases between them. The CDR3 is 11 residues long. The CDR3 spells CSALFTDTQYF. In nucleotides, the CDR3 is TGCAGTGCTCTCTTCACAGATACGCAGTATTTT.

The CDR3 region has the DNA TGTGCCAGTAGTATTTGGGGCAGCGGGCAGCCCCAGCATTTT. This encodes CASSIWGSGQPQHF. This chain joins TRBV19 and TRBJ1-5; weak D call: TRBD1 (5 bases). The V end lost 3 bases, the J end lost 7 bases, and 13 bases lay between the germline ends. The CDR3 runs to 14 residues. From germline, CDR1 is LNHDA and CDR2 SQIVND (reference sequence).

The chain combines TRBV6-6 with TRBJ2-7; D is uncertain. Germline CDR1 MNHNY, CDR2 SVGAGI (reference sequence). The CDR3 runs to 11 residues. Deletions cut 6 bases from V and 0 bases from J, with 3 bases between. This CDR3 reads CASSHSYEQYF. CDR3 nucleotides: TGTGCCAGCAGCCACTCCTACGAGCAGTACTTC.

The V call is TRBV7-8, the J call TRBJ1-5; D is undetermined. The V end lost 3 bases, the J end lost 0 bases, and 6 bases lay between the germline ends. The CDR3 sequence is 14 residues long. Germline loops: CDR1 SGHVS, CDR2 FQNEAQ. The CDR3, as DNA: TGTGCCAGCAGCTTCGTAGATAGCAATCAGCCCCAGCATTTT. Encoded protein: CASSFVDSNQPQHF.

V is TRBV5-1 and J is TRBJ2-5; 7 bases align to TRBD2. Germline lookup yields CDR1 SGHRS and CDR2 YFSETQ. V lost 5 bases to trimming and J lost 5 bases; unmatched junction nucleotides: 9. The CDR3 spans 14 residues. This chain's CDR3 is CASRSGVGGETQYF. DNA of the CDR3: TGCGCCAGCAGGAGCGGGGTTGGAGGGGAGACCCAGTACTTC.

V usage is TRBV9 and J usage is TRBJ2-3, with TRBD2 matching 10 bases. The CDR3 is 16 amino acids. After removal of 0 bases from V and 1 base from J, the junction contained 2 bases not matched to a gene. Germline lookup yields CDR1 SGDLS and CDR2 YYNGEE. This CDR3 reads CASSVDLAGGTDTQYF. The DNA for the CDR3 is TGTGCCAGCAGCGTAGATCTAGCGGGGGGCACAGATACGCAGTATTTT.

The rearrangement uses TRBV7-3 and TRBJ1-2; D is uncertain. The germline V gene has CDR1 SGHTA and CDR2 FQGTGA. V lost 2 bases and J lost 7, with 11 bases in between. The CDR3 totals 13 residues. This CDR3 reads CASSLDKVGGYTF. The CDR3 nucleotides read TGTGCCAGCAGCTTAGACAAGGTGGGTGGCTACACCTTC.

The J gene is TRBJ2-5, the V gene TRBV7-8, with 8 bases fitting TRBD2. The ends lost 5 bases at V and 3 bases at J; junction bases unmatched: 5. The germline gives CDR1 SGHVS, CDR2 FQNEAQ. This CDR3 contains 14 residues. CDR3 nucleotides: TGTGCCAGCAGCCCAAGCGGGAGCAAAGAGACCCAGTACTTC. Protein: CASSPSGSKETQYF.

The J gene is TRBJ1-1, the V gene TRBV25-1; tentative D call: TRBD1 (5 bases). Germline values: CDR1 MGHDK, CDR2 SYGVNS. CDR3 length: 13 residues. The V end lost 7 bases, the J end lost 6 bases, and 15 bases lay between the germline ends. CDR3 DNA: TGTGCCAGCAAAGAGCAGGGAAACGCTGAAGCTTTCTTT. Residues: CASKEQGNAEAFF.

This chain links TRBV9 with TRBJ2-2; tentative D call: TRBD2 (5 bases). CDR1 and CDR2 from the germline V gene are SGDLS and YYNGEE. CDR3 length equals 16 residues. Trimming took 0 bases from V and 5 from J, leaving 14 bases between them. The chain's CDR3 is CASSVGAGPGTGELFF. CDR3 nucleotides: TGTGCCAGCAGCGTAGGGGCAGGCCCGGGAACCGGGGAGCTGTTTTTT.

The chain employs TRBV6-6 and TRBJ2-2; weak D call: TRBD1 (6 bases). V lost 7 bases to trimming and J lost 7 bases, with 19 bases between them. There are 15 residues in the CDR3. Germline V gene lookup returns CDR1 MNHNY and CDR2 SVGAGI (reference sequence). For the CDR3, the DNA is TGTGCCAGCAAAACCCGACAGGTGACCCACGGGGAGCTGTTTTTT. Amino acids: CASKTRQVTHGELFF.

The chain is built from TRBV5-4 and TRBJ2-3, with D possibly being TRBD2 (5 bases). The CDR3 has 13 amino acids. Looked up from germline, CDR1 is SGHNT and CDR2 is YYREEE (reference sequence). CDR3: CANSRSGSDTQYF. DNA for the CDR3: TGTGCTAACAGCCGATCGGGGTCCGATACGCAGTATTTT.

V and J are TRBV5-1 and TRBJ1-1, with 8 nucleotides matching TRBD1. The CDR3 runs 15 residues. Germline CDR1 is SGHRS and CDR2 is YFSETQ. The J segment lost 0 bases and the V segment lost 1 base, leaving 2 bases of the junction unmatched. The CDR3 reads CASSLRDRLNTEAFF. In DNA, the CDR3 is TGCGCCAGCAGCTTGAGGGACAGGCTGAACACTGAAGCTTTCTTT.

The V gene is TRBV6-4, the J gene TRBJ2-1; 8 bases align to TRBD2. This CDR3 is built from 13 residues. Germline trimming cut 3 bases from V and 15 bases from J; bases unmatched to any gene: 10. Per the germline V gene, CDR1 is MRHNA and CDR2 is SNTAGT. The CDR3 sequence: CASSDTPGGQSFF. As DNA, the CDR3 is TGTGCCAGCAGTGATACTCCGGGGGGGCAATCGTTCTTC.

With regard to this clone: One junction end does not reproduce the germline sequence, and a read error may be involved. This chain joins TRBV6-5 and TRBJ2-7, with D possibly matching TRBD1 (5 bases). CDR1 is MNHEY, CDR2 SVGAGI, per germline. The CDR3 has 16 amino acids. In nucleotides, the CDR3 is TGTGCCAGCGGTTACTCGTCCTCCCTAGGGGCTGGAGAGCAGTACTTC. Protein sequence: CASGYSSSLGAGEQYF.

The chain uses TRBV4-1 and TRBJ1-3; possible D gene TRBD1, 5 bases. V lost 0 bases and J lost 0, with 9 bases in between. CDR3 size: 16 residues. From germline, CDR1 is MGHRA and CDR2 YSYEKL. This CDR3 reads CASSQDHRSSGNTIYF. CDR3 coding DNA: TGCGCCAGCAGCCAAGATCACAGGTCCTCTGGAAACACCATATATTTT.

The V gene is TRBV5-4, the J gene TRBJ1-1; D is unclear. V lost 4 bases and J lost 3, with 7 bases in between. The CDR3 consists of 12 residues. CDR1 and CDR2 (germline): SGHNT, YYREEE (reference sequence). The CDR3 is CASSRHDTEAFF. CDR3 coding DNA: TGTGCCAGCAGCCGACACGACACTGAAGCTTTCTTT.

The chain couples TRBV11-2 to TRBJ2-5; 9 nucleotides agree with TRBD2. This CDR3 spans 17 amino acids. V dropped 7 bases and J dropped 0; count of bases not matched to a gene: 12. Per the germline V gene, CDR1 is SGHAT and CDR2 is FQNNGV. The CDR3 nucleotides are TGTGCCAGCAATAAGGTAGCGGGGGCCGAAAACCAAGAGACCCAGTACTTC. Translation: CASNKVAGAENQETQYF.

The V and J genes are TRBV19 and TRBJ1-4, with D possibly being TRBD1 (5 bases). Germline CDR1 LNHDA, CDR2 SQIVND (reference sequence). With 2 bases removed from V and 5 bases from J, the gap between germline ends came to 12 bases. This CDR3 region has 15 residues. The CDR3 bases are TGTGCCAGTAGTATATCTGGCAGACAGAATGAAAAACTGTTTTTT. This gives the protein CASSISGRQNEKLFF.

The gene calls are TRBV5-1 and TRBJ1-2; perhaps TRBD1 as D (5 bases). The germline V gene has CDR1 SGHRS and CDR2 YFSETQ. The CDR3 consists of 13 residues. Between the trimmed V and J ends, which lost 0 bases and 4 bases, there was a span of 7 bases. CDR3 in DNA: TGCGCCAGCAGCTTGGAGGGGCTCTATGGCTACACCTTC. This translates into CASSLEGLYGYTF.

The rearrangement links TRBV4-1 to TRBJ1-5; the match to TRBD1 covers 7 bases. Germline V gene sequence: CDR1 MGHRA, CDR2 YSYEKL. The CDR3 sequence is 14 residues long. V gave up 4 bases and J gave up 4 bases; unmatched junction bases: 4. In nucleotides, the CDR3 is TGCGCCAGCAGCCCGACAGGGTCGAATCAGCCCCAGCATTTT. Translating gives CASSPTGSNQPQHF.

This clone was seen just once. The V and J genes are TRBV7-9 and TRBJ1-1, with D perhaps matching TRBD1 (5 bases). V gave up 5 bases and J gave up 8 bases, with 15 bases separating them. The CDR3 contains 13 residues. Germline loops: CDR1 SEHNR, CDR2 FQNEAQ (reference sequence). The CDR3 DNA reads TGTGCCAGCAGCCCCCCCTCGGCAGGGGAAGCTTTCTTT. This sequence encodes CASSPPSAGEAFF.

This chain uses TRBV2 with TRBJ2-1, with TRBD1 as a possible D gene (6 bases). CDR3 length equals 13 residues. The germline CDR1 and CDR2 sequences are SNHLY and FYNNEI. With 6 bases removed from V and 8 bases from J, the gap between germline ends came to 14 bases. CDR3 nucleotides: TGTGCCAGCAGGTCCGACAGGCTTGATGAGCAGTTCTTC. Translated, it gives CASRSDRLDEQFF.

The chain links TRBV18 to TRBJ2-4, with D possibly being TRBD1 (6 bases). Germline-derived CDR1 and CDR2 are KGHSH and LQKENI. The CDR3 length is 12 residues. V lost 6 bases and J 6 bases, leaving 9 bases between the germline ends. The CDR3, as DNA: TGTGCCAGCTCGACAGGATCAAACATTCAGTACTTC. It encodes CASSTGSNIQYF.